This is a list of T cell receptor beta chains from one sample in a study of early T cells in non-severe SARS-CoV-2 infection. One entry per CDR3 protein, called by TCRdb with MiXCR from the 5' RACE reads. The repertoire holds tens of thousands of distinct CDR3 sequences, with about a tenth as singletons. The source material was whole blood. The receptors originated from an adult who was a healthcare worker with PCR-confirmed SARS-CoV-2 infection or an uninfected control (not recorded which). The CDR3 runs from the conserved cysteine through the conserved F or W. The D gene is left open where the match is weak. Some rows mark clone size as missing; the rest say once, few, many or name a class of expanded clone.

abundance	d_gene	v_gene	j_gene	len	CDR3nt	CDR3aa
many	-	TRBV5-1	TRBJ2-1	14	TGCGCCAGCAGTGCCATGGGGATTAACAATGAGCAGTTCTTC	CASSAMGINNEQFF
-	-	TRBV30	TRBJ1-2	13	TGTGCCTGGAGTACAAGGCCAAACTATGGCTACACCTTC	CAWSTRPNYGYTF
-	TRBD2	TRBV5-1	TRBJ2-1	15	TGCGCCAGCAGCAACCCCTCGGGAGGCTACAATGAGCAGTTCTTC	CASSNPSGGYNEQFF
many	-	TRBV6-1	TRBJ1-1	12	TGTGCCAGCATTCAGGGGTGGGCTGAAGCTTTCTTT	CASIQGWAEAFF
few	-	TRBV12-2	TRBJ1-4	15	TGTGCAAGTCGCTTAGCGGTTACCCAGGGTGAAAAACTGTTTTTT	CASRLAVTQGEKLFF
few	-	TRBV2	TRBJ2-6	13	TGTGCCAATCCAGAGAAGGGGGCCAACGTCCTGACTTTC	CANPEKGANVLTF
-	TRBD1	TRBV4-1	TRBJ2-1	17	TGCGCCAGCAGCCAAAGGACAGGGGGGATGGCCTACAATGAGCAGTTCTTC	CASSQRTGGMAYNEQFF
many	-	TRBV21-1	TRBJ1-1	20	TGTGCCAGCAGCACGCTGCCGGCGTTACGTGCGATTAAAGAGAACACTGAAGCTTTCTTT	CASSTLPALRAIKENTEAFF
many	-	TRBV4-1	TRBJ2-2	13	TGCGCCAGCAGCCTTAGCGGACGGGGGGAGCTGTTTTTT	CASSLSGRGELFF
few	-	TRBV19	TRBJ2-1	11	TGTGCCAGCGGATCCTACAATGAGCAGTTCTTT	CASGSYNEQFF
-	-	TRBV5-4	TRBJ2-3	14	TGTGCCAGCAGCGGTCTAGCGAGCACAGATACGCAGTATTTT	CASSGLASTDTQYF
few	-	TRBV15	TRBJ1-1	13	TGTGCCACCACCTTAGGGGCGAACACTGAAGCTTTCTTT	CATTLGANTEAFF
-	TRBD2	TRBV14	TRBJ2-1	17	TGTGCCAGCAGTCCCTCGGACGGCGGGGGGTATAGAAATGAGCAGTTCTTC	CASSPSDGGGYRNEQFF
few	-	TRBV18	TRBJ2-5	15	TGTGCCAGCTCACCAGAGAGGACGGGCGTCCAGACCCAGTACTTC	CASSPERTGVQTQYF
-	TRBD2	TRBV5-8	TRBJ2-2	16	TGTGCCAGCAGCTTGGGGACTAGCCAACGACCCGGGGAGCTGTTTTTT	CASSLGTSQRPGELFF
-	TRBD1	TRBV4-1	TRBJ2-6	18	TGCGCCAGCAGCCAAGTAGGACAGGGTGGGACTGGGGCCAACGTCCTGACTTTC	CASSQVGQGGTGANVLTF
-	TRBD1	TRBV24-1	TRBJ1-1	18	TGTGCCACCAGTGATTTAGACAGGGGGCTAGGATCGAACACTGAAGCTTTCTTT	CATSDLDRGLGSNTEAFF
few	TRBD1	TRBV20-1	TRBJ1-1	15	TGCAGTGCTAGGCCACCAGGGGGCATGAACACTGAAGCTTTCTTT	CSARPPGGMNTEAFF